These 10 T cell receptor beta chains share one sample of origin, sequenced in a study of shared clonotypes between healthy human individuals. Profiling relied on immunoSEQ multiplex PCR, and the TCRdb table lists in-frame clones only, not all of them. Of 500,000 or so clones listed, roughly 95% were seen once; the top ten hold approximately 0.067%. The sequencing sample was made of naive CD4+ T cells sorted from blood. Subset: CD45RA+ positively selected. These receptors all come from a woman aged 30 to 39 in good health.

The chain employs TRBV7-2 and TRBJ2-4; 7 bases map to TRBD1. Germline V gene data show CDR1 as SGHTA and CDR2 as FQGNSA. V lost 6 bases to trimming and J lost 1 base; unmatched junction nucleotides: 18. The CDR3 is made up of 19 amino acids. The CDR3 nucleotides read TGTGCCAGCAGTCCTCGTCGAGTACAGGGGCACTTGGCCAAAAACATTCAGTACTTC. It is translated as CASSPRRVQGHLAKNIQYF.

CDR3 in DNA: TGCGCCAGCAGGACGGACAGAAACACTGAAGCTTTCTTT. As protein: CASRTDRNTEAFF. The rearrangement uses TRBV5-1 and TRBJ1-1, with D perhaps matching TRBD1 (6 bases). The V gene lost 5 bases and the J gene lost 2 bases, with 10 bases spanning the gap. The CDR3 is 13 amino acids. Germline assignment: CDR1 SGHRS and CDR2 YFSETQ. Supplemented by reference TRBV5-1 and TRBJ1-1, the full variable domain reads KAGVTQTPRYLIKTRGQQVTLSCSPISGHRSVSWYQQTPGQGLQFLFEYFSETQRNKGNFPGRFSGRQFSNSRSEMNVSTLELGDSALYLCASRTDRNTEAFFGQGTRLTVV.

The CDR3 DNA reads TGTGCCAGCTCGAACAGAGAGGCGGGAGGGCCTAGGAGAGATACGCAGTATTTT. As protein: CASSNREAGGPRRDTQYF. V usage is TRBV18 and J usage is TRBJ2-3; the match to TRBD2 covers 9 bases. After removal of 6 bases from V and 5 bases from J, the junction contained 18 bases not matched to a gene. The CDR3 runs to 18 residues. CDR1 is KGHSH and CDR2 is LQKENI in the germline V gene.

The chain recombines TRBV5-1 with TRBJ2-1; D is perhaps TRBD2 (5 bases). With 4 bases removed from V and 3 bases from J, the gap between germline ends came to 17 bases. Germline CDR1 and CDR2: SGHRS and YFSETQ. The CDR3 has 16 residues. CDR3 sequence: CASSREPGNVYNEQFF. CDR3 nucleotides: TGCGCCAGCAGCCGCGAGCCGGGAAATGTCTACAATGAGCAGTTCTTC.

The V call is TRBV6-5, the J call TRBJ2-4, with D unresolved. Trimming left V 0 bases short and J 3 bases short, with 12 bases between. From germline, CDR1 is MNHEY and CDR2 SVGAGI. The CDR3 has 16 amino acids. CDR3 coding DNA: TGTGCCAGCAGTTACTCGATTCCGTCCGACAAAAACATTCAGTACTTC. Translating it yields CASSYSIPSDKNIQYF.

The V gene is TRBV27, the J gene TRBJ2-6; the match to TRBD1 covers 7 bases. Germline V gene sequence: CDR1 MNHEY, CDR2 SMNVEV (reference sequence). This CDR3 region has 17 residues. V trimming: 5 bases; J trimming: 2 bases; junction bases outside the gene matches: 9. The CDR3 loop is CASSPNGQATGANVLTF. The CDR3 nucleotides read TGTGCCAGCAGTCCTAACGGACAGGCAACTGGGGCCAACGTCCTGACTTTC.

V and J are TRBV15 and TRBJ2-3; TRBD2 matches at 8 bases. Looked up from germline, CDR1 is LNHNV and CDR2 is YYDKDF (reference sequence). The CDR3 is made up of 15 amino acids. The trim removed 4 bases at V and 6 bases at J, leaving 9 bases unmatched. The CDR3 DNA is TGTGCCACCAGCATAGTTGCGGGACTAGTGGATACGCAGTATTTT. It yields the protein CATSIVAGLVDTQYF. The full variable domain, in which reference TRBV15 and TRBJ2-3 provide the parts outside the CDR3, is DAMVIQNPRYQVTQFGKPVTLSCSQTLNHNVMYWYQQKSSQAPKLLFHYYDKDFNNEADTPDNFQSRRPNTSFCFLDIRSPGLGDTAMYLCATSIVAGLVDTQYFGPGTRLTVL.

In regard to this clone: At the DNA level, this CDR3 is encoded by other sequences in the same sample as well. The CDR3 DNA is TGTGCCAGCAGTCGGACAGGACCCTACGAGCAGTACTTC. Translating it yields CASSRTGPYEQYF. The chain recombines TRBV28 with TRBJ2-7, with 7 positions matching TRBD1. Unmatched junction bases numbered 3, after V lost 5 bases and J lost 2 bases. The CDR3 length is 13 residues. The germline CDR1 and CDR2 sequences are MDHEN and SYDVKM.

The rearrangement uses TRBV4-2 and TRBJ2-7; D is unresolved. The CDR3 length is 11 residues. Germline CDR1 and CDR2: LGHNA and YNFKEQ. Between the trimmed V and J ends, which lost 2 bases and 2 bases, there was a span of 1 base. This chain's CDR3 is CASSQTYEQYF. CDR3 in DNA: TGTGCCAGCAGCCAAACCTACGAGCAGTACTTC.

This clone was counted a single time. This chain joins TRBV27 and TRBJ2-4, with D perhaps assigned TRBD1 or TRBD2 (5 bases each). The CDR3 runs to 17 residues. V lost 8 bases to trimming and J lost 3 bases, with 23 bases between them. The germline V gene encodes CDR1 MNHEY and CDR2 SMNVEV (reference sequence). CDR3 region: CASGETASPAYKNIQYF. CDR3 bases: TGTGCCAGCGGGGAGACAGCCAGTCCGGCGTACAAAAACATTCAGTACTTC.